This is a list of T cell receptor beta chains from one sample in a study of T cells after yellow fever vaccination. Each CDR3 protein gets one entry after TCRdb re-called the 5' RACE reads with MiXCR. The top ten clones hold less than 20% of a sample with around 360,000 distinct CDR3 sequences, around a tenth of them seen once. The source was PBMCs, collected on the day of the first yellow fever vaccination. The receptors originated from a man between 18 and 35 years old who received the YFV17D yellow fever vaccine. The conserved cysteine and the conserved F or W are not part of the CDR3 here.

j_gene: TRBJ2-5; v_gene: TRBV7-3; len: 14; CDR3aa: ASSNTGKGYQETQY
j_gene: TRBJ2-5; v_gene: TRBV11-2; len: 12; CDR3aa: ASSSPAGRETQY
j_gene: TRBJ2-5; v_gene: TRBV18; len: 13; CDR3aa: ASSPASAGAETQY
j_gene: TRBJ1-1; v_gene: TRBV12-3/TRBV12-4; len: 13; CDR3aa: ASSFMWPSDTEAF
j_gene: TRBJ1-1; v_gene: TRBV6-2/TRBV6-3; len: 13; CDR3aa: ASSSRTGWNTEAF
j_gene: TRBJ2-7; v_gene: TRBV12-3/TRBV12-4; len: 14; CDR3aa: ASRETQGALDYEQY
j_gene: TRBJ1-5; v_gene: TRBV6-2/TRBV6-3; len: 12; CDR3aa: ASSYDRTYQPQH
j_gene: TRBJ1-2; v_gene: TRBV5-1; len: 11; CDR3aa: ASSLDDNYGYT
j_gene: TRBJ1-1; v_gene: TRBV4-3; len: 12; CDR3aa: ASSPERGVTEAF
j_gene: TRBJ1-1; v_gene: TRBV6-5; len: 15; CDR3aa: ASSYSAPQGALPEAF
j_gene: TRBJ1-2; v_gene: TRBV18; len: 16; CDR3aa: ASSPFMETQGSNYGYT
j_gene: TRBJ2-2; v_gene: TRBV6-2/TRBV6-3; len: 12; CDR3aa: ASTVDRDPGELF
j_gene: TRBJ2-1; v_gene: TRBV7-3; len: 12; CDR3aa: ASSKRGGTNEQF
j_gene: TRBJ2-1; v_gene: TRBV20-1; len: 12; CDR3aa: SASRAGGRHEQF
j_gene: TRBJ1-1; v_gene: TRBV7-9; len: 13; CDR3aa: ASSWDRGLNTEAF
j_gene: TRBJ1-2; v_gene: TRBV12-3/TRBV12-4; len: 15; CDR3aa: ASTPQLQGRKGYGYT
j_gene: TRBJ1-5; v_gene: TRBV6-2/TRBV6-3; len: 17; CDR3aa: ASSPTPGHLTDSNQPQH
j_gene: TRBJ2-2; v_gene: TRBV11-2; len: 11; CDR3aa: ASSPDRGGELF
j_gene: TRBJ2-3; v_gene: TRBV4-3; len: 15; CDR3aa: ASSQDEGGGAGRTQY
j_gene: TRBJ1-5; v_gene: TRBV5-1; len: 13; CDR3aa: ASSLTLDSNQPQH
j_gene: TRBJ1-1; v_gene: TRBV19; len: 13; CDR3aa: ASSIDWLMNTEAF
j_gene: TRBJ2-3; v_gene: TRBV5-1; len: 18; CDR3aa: ASSLVGPRLAGDLTDTQY
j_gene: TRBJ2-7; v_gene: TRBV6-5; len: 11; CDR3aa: ASSYGSHYEQY
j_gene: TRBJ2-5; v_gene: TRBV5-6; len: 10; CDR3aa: ASSLSPGTQY
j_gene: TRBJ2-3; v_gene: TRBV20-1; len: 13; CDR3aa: SAREWGGGTDTQY
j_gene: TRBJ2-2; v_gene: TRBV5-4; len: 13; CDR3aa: ASSFQGGPTGELF
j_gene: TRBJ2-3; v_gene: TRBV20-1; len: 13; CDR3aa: SARENRGSPDTQY
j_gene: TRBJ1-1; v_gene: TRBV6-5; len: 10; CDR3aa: ASSVRGTEAF
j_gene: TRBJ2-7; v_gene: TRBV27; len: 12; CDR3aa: ASSPDRALYEQY
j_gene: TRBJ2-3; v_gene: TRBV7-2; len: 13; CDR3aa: ASSFSAGGPDTQY
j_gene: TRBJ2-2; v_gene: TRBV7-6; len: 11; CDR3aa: ASSLAEGGELF
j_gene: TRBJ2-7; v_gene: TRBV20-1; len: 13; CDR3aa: SAARPSGGSYEQY
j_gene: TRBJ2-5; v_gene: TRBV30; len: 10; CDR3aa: AWSPGQETQY
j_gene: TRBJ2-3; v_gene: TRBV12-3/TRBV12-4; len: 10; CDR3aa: ASSLSPHTQY
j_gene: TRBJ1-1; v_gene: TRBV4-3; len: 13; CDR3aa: ASSQDRVQNTEAF
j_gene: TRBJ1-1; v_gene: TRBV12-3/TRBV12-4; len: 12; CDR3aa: ASSLTTGHTEAF
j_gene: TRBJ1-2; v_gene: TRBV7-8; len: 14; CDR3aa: ASFSGRGRIGHGYT
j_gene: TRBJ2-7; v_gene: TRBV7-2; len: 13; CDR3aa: ASSTTPGPSYEQY